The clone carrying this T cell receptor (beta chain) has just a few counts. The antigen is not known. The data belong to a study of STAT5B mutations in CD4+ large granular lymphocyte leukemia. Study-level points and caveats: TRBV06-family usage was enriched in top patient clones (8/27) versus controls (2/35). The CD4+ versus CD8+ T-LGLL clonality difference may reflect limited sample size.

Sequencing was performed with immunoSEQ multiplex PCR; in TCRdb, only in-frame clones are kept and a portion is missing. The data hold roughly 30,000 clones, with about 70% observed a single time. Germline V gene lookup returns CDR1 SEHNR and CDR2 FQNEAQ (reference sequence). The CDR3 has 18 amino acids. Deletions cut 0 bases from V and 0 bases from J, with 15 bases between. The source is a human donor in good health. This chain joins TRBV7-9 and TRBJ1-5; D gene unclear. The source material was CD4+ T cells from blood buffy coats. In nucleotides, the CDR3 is TGTGCCAGCAGCTTAGCGGCAACAGCGGGATATAGCAATCAGCCCCAGCATTTT. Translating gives CASSLAATAGYSNQPQHF.